Shown below are 5 T cell receptor beta chains from a single sample sequenced in a study of T-cell memory formation after mild COVID-19 (dated by TCRdb to the early 2020s). Libraries came from 5' RACE. TCRdb shows the sequencer as Illumina NovaSeq 6000. TCRdb reprocessed the public reads (quality trimming at Q25 with fastp, clone calling with MiXCR) and kept in-frame beta chains. CDR3 protein sequences are deduplicated, and each keeps its most common genes and DNA. This sample has fewer than 150,000 distinct CDR3 sequences in its table, and 20% to 25% of those were observed once. The ten largest clones add up to approximately 40% of the sample. The sample consisted of PBMCs or a T cell subset sorted from them (not recorded which). The source of these receptors is a man aged 18 to 30 who had mild COVID-19 (a few samples of this study predate the infection). The sample titles of this study are shuffled in the database, so cell type and time point are left out; the donor was told from shared clones.

The chain joins TRBV6-2 or TRBV6-3 to TRBJ2-2; D is unclear. Trimming shortened V by 5 bases and J by 1 base, and 11 bases separated the two germline ends. Germline assignment: CDR1 MNHEY and CDR2 SVGEGT. This CDR3 is built from 15 residues. CDR3 residues: CASSRGPQNTGELFF. Here the CDR3 DNA reads TGTGCCAGCAGTAGAGGACCCCAGAACACCGGGGAGCTGTTTTTT.

This clonotype was detected only a few times. This chain connects TRBV5-1 to TRBJ2-5, with TRBD1 matching 9 bases. The V gene's germline CDR1 is SGHRS and CDR2 YFSETQ. The CDR3 is 16 residues long. Trimming removed 0 bases from V and 5 bases from J; junction bases left unmatched: 8. CDR3 nucleotides: TGCGCCAGCAGCTTGGTCCGGACAGGGGAGGGCGAGACCCAGTACTTC. The encoded protein is CASSLVRTGEGETQYF.

V gene TRBV6-1 combines with J gene TRBJ1-2; no clear D. This CDR3 contains 13 residues. Per germline, CDR1 MNHNS and CDR2 SASEGT. The V and J ends lost 6 bases and 0 bases respectively, with 8 bases between them. The CDR3 DNA follows: TGTGCCAGCAGCAAGGTAGCTAACTATGGCTACACCTTC. It specifies CASSKVANYGYTF.

This clonotype has a handful of counts. The V call is TRBV4-1, the J call TRBJ1-1; 7 bases map to TRBD1. CDR1 and CDR2 from the germline V gene are MGHRA and YSYEKL. The V gene end was trimmed by 1 base and the J gene end by 5 bases; junction bases not matched to a gene: 4. This CDR3 spans 14 amino acids. The CDR3 region has the DNA TGCGCCAGCAGCCAAGCAGGGGGAGGAACTGAAGCTTTCTTT. Translating gives CASSQAGGGTEAFF.

The chain links TRBV11-2 to TRBJ1-2, with TRBD1 matching over 12 bases. This CDR3 region has 14 residues. J was trimmed by 8 bases and V by 8 bases; bases with no gene match: 9. Germline values: CDR1 SGHAT, CDR2 FQNNGV. This CDR3 is CASLRGQGAGGYTF. DNA of the CDR3: TGTGCCAGCCTACGGGGACAGGGGGCCGGAGGCTACACCTTC.